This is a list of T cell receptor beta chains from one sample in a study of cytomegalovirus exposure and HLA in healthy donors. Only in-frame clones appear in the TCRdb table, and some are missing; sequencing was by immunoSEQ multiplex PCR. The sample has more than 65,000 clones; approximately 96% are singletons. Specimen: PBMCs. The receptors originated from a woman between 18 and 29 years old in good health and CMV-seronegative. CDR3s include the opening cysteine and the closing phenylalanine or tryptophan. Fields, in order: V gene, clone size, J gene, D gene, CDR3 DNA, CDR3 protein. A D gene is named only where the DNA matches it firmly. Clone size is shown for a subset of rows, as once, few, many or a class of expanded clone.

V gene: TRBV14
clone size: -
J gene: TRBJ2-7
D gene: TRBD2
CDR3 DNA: TGTGCCAGCAGCCATGGCGCTAGCGGGAATCCACTGAACTACGAGCAGTACTTC
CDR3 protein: CASSHGASGNPLNYEQYF

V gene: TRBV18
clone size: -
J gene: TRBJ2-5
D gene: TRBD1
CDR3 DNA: TGTGCCAGCTCACCTGGGACAGGGAGACAAGAGACCCAGTACTTC
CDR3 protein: CASSPGTGRQETQYF

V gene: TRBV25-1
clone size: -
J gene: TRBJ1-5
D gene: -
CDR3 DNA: TGTGCCAGACCGGAGAGGGCCAATCAGCCCCAGCATTTT
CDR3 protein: CARPERANQPQHF

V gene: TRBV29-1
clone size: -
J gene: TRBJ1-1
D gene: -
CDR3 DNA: TGCAGCGTTGTAACAGCAGTGAACACTGAAGCTTTCTTT
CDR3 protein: CSVVTAVNTEAFF

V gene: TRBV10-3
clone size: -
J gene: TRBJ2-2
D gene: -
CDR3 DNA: TGTGCCATCAGTGAGCCCCGAGACACCGGGGAGCTGTTTTTT
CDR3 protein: CAISEPRDTGELFF

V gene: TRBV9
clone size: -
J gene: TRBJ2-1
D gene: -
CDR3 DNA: TGTGCCAGCAGTGCTTTGGCGGACTCCTACAATGAGCAGTTCTTC
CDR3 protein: CASSALADSYNEQFF

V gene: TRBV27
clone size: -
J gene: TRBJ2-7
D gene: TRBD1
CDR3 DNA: TGTGCCAGCAGTTCTACAGGGGCTGGCTACGAGCAGTACTTC
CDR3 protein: CASSSTGAGYEQYF

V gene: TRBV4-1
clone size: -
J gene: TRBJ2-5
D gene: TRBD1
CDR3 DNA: TGCGCCAGCAGCCAGACAGGGGGGAGGGAGACCCAGTACTTC
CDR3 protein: CASSQTGGRETQYF

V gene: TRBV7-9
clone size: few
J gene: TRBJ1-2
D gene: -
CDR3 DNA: TGTGCCAGCAGCTTACCGGCTAGCTATGGCTACACCTTC
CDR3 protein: CASSLPASYGYTF

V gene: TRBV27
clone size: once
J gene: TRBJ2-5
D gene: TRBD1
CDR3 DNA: TGTGCCAGCAGTCCCTATCGACAGGGAGAGACCCAGTACTTC
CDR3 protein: CASSPYRQGETQYF

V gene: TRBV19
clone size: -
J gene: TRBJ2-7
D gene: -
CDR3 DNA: TGTGCCAGTAGTATAGGGGGGGGGCGGACCGGCCGCTACGAGCAGTACTTC
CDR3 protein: CASSIGGGRTGRYEQYF

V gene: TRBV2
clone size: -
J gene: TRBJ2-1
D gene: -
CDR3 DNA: TGTGCCAGGACAGCGTCCTACAATGAGCAGTTCTTC
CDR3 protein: CARTASYNEQFF

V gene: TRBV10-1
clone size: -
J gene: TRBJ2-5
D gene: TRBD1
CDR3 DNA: TGCGCCAGCAGTACCACCGGGACAGGGAGGGAGACCCAGTACTTC
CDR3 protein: CASSTTGTGRETQYF

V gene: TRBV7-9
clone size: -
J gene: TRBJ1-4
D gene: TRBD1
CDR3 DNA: TGTGCCAGCAGCTTTCCGGGACAGGGATATTCTAATGAAAAACTGTTTTTT
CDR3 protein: CASSFPGQGYSNEKLFF

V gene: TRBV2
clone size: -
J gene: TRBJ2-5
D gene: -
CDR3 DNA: TGTGCCAGCAGACTAGCAGAGACCCAGTACTTC
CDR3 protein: CASRLAETQYF

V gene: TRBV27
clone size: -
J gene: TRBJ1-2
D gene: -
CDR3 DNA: TGTGCCAGCAGTTTATCTTCCAGGCCTTATGGCTACACCTTC
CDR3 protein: CASSLSSRPYGYTF

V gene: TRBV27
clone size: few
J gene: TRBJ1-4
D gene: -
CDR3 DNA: TGTGCCAGCAGAGCCGGGACAATAAATGAAAAACTGTTTTTT
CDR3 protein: CASRAGTINEKLFF

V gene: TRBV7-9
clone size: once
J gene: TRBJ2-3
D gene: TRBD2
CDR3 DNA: TGTGCCAGCAGCCGTGGGACTAACCCAGACACAGATACGCAGTATTTT
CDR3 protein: CASSRGTNPDTDTQYF

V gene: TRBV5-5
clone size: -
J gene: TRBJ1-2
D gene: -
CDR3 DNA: TGTGCCAGCAGCTTGGGGTTCGCCGGGGGGCGCGATGGCTACACCTTC
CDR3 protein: CASSLGFAGGRDGYTF

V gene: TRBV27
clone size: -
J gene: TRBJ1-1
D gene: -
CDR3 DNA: TGTGCCAGCAGTTTAGGGGCCGATTTGTTCCGCCCTAACACTGAAGCTTTCTTT
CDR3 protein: CASSLGADLFRPNTEAFF

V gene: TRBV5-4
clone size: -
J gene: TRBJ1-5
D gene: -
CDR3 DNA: TGTGCCAGCAGCTTTGACAGGAGCAATCAGCCCCAGCATTTT
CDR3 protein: CASSFDRSNQPQHF

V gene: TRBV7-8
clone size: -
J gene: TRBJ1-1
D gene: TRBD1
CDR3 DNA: TGTGCCAGCAGCTTGGAGGGGGCTAAAGGCGGCACTGAAGCTTTCTTT
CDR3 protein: CASSLEGAKGGTEAFF